What follows describes a single T cell receptor beta chain. The sample comes from a study of cytotoxic CD8 clonotypes in ibrutinib-treated CLL. Assay: immunoSEQ multiplex PCR; the TCRdb copy retains only in-frame clones and omits some. Of under 150,000 clones in the sample, approximately 80% were seen once. There are 15 residues in the CDR3. Germline lookup yields CDR1 SGHTA and CDR2 FQGNSA. V shed 6 bases, J shed 3 bases, and the junction held 11 bases outside the gene matches. The chain has TRBV7-2 and TRBJ2-7; 7 bases are shared with TRBD1. Sequenced here: PBMCs, sampled after 36 months of ibrutinib treatment. The TCR was taken from a human donor with chronic lymphocytic leukemia. CDR3 coding DNA: TGTGCCAGCAGTACAGGGGAGTGGCGTCACTACGAGCAGTACTTC. Amino acids: CASSTGEWRHYEQYF.